Shown below are 10 T cell receptor beta chains from a single sample sequenced in a study of cytomegalovirus exposure and HLA in healthy donors. Some clones are missing from TCRdb's copy, which holds only in-frame ones; the method was immunoSEQ multiplex PCR. The profile shows hundreds of thousands of clones, 75% to 90% of them singletons. Sequenced: PBMCs. The source of these receptors is a woman in her thirties in good health and CMV-seropositive.

This clone has only a few counts. The gene calls are TRBV6-5 and TRBJ1-2, with 9 bases lining up with TRBD1. Germline CDR1 reads MNHEY; CDR2 reads SVGAGI. The CDR3 covers 15 residues. J lost 5 bases, V lost 2 bases, and 6 bases had no gene match. The CDR3 spells CASSYDMTGGYGYTF. In DNA form, the CDR3 reads TGTGCCAGCAGTTACGATATGACAGGGGGGTATGGCTACACCTTC.

The chain links TRBV11-3 to TRBJ2-1, with 9 bases identical to TRBD2. This CDR3 spans 13 amino acids. Trimming cost V 5 bases and J 8 bases; bases outside gene matches: 4. Germline V CDR1 and CDR2: SGHNT, YENEEA. The chain's CDR3 is CASSRGTSHEQFF. The DNA for the CDR3 is TGTGCCAGCAGCCGTGGGACTAGCCATGAGCAGTTCTTC. Combining the CDR3 with reference TRBV11-3 and TRBJ2-1 gives the whole variable domain EAGVVQSPRYKIIEKKQPVAFWCNPISGHNTLYWYLQNLGQGPELLIRYENEEAVDDSQLPKDRFSAERLKGVDSTLKIQPAELGDSAVYLCASSRGTSHEQFFGPGTRLTVL.

This sequence joins TRBV7-9 and TRBJ2-3; D possibly corresponds to TRBD2 (6 bases). The ends were cut back, 1 base at V and 0 bases at J, with 11 bases in the middle. The CDR3 runs to 16 residues. Germline V gene data show CDR1 as SEHNR and CDR2 as FQNEAQ (reference sequence). CDR3 bases: TGTGCCAGCAGCTTAGGAGCTAGCGTGAGCACAGATACGCAGTATTTT. It yields the protein CASSLGASVSTDTQYF.

J is TRBJ2-7 and V is TRBV30, with 8 bases fitting TRBD1. The CDR3 consists of 14 residues. V was pared by 1 base and J by 2 bases, with 4 bases of the junction left unmatched. Germline assignment: CDR1 GTSNPN and CDR2 SVGIG (reference sequence). The CDR3: CAWSGGQETYEQYF. CDR3 DNA: TGTGCCTGGAGTGGGGGACAGGAGACCTACGAGCAGTACTTC.

The table lists this clone with a count of one. V is TRBV9 and J is TRBJ2-4; 7 nucleotides match TRBD1. Germline CDR1 reads SGDLS; CDR2 reads YYNGEE. V gave up 0 bases and J gave up 7 bases; unmatched junction bases: 10. CDR3 size: 16 residues. The CDR3 region has the DNA TGTGCCAGCAGCGTAGCTCCCGACAGGGAAGAGAACATTCAGTACTTC. This encodes CASSVAPDREENIQYF.

The CDR3 protein is CASSYRIYNEQFF. CDR3 DNA sequence: TGTGCCAGCAGTTATAGAATCTACAATGAGCAGTTCTTC. V gene TRBV2 combines with J gene TRBJ2-1; D not resolved. Germline assignment: CDR1 SNHLY and CDR2 FYNNEI. Trimming pared 5 bases from V and 3 bases from J, leaving 8 bases between. This CDR3 is built from 13 residues.

The CDR3 coding sequence is TGTGCCAGTAGTATTCTCGGGCAGGGGTATCAGCCCCAGCATTTT. Protein: CASSILGQGYQPQHF. The genes are TRBV19 and TRBJ1-5, with D perhaps TRBD1 (6 bases). Germline V gives CDR1 LNHDA, CDR2 SQIVND (reference sequence). CDR3 length equals 15 residues. V was trimmed by 3 bases and J by 5 bases, leaving 14 bases between them.

CDR3 residues: CSAPTSHTQYF. The CDR3 nucleotides read TGCAGTGCGCCGACTAGCCATACGCAGTATTTT. The V and J genes are TRBV20-1 and TRBJ2-3, with 7 bases lining up with TRBD2. The CDR3 has 11 amino acids. Unmatched junction bases numbered 4, after V lost 6 bases and J lost 7 bases. Germline CDR1 and CDR2: DFQATT and SNEGSKA (reference sequence).

The V gene is TRBV6-6, the J gene TRBJ1-5; D is perhaps TRBD1 (5 bases). The CDR3 covers 14 residues. The germline gives CDR1 MNHNY, CDR2 SVGAGI (reference sequence). V lost 1 base to trimming and J lost 4 bases, with 8 bases between them. CDR3 protein: CASSYWGENQPQHF. The CDR3 region has the DNA TGTGCCAGCAGTTACTGGGGGGAAAATCAGCCCCAGCATTTT.

The rearrangement links TRBV28 to TRBJ1-2; 10 bases fit TRBD1. Trimming took 5 bases from V and 2 from J; bases not matched to a gene: 8. The CDR3 is 16 amino acids. The germline V gene encodes CDR1 MDHEN and CDR2 SYDVKM. CDR3 amino acids: CASSLWDRGANYGYTF. In DNA form, the CDR3 reads TGTGCCAGCAGTCTTTGGGACAGGGGAGCCAACTATGGCTACACCTTC.